The 30 T cell receptor beta chains below were found in one sample sequenced in a study of spatial heterogeneity in lung cancer. TCRdb itself ran the 5' RACE reads through MiXCR, one entry per CDR3 protein. The sample includes roughly 39,000 distinct CDR3 sequences, 6% to 8% of them seen just once. Time point here: sample taken at primary tumor resection. The sample was PBMCs, taken at surgery. These receptors were obtained from a male donor with early-stage non-small cell lung cancer.

In its sample, this clonotype was seen many times. This sequence joins TRBV7-2 and TRBJ1-1; D is unresolved. The V gene's germline CDR1 is SGHTA and CDR2 FQGNSA. There are 12 residues in the CDR3. The V gene lost 0 bases and the J gene lost 7 bases, with 6 bases spanning the gap. The CDR3 loop is CASSLALVEAFF. In DNA, the CDR3 is TGTGCCAGCAGCTTAGCGCTTGTTGAAGCTTTCTTT.

This clonotype turned up a few times. The chain recombines TRBV24-1 with TRBJ2-2, with 9 positions matching TRBD1. CDR3 length equals 16 residues. In germline, CDR1 is KGHDR, CDR2 SFDVKD. V shed 5 bases, J shed 5 bases, and the junction held 8 bases outside the gene matches. The CDR3 nucleotides are TGTGCCACCAGTGTAACGGGACAGGGACCAACCGGGGAGCTGTTTTTT. Protein: CATSVTGQGPTGELFF.

This clonotype has ten or more counts. The rearrangement links TRBV20-1 to TRBJ1-2; perhaps TRBD1 as D (6 bases). The CDR3 covers 17 residues. The V gene's germline CDR1 is DFQATT and CDR2 SNEGSKA (reference sequence). V shed 0 bases and J shed 0 bases, with 17 bases lying between them. CDR3 amino acids: CSARDFGGGRANYGYTF. DNA of the CDR3: TGCAGTGCTAGAGATTTCGGAGGGGGGCGAGCTAACTATGGCTACACCTTC.

This clonotype was seen many times. V is TRBV5-5 and J is TRBJ2-1; 8 nucleotides agree with TRBD2. Per the germline V gene, CDR1 is SGHKS and CDR2 is YYEKEE (reference sequence). Unmatched junction bases numbered 14, after V lost 3 bases and J lost 9 bases. This CDR3 region has 16 residues. CDR3 protein: CASSSSTSGLQGEQFF. DNA for the CDR3: TGTGCCAGCAGCTCGAGCACTAGCGGACTACAGGGTGAGCAGTTCTTC. Using reference TRBV5-5 and TRBJ2-1 for the parts outside the CDR3, the full variable domain is DAGVTQSPTHLIKTRGQQVTLRCSPISGHKSVSWYQQVLGQGPQFIFQYYEKEERGRGNFPDRFSARQFPNYSSELNVNALLLGDSALYLCASSSSTSGLQGEQFFGPGTRLTVL.

This clonotype was counted at least ten times. The CDR3 sequence is CASSHDSRNSPLHF. CDR3 sequence (DNA): TGTGCCAGCAGCCATGACAGCAGGAATTCACCCCTCCACTTT. The rearrangement joins TRBV5-6 to TRBJ1-6; maybe TRBD1 (5 bases). CDR3 length: 14 residues. The germline V gene encodes CDR1 SGHDT and CDR2 YYEEEE. With 4 bases removed from V and 7 bases from J, the gap between germline ends came to 12 bases.

Ten or more counts support this clonotype. The V gene is TRBV12-3 or TRBV12-4, the J gene TRBJ1-5, with 8 bases lining up with TRBD1. V was clipped by 6 bases and J by 6 bases; unmatched bases: 7. The CDR3 extends over 14 amino acids. CDR3: CASSYRGSPQPQHF. The CDR3 DNA reads as TGTGCCAGCAGCTACAGGGGGTCCCCTCAGCCCCAGCATTTT.

This clonotype was seen a handful of times. CDR3 coding DNA: TGCAGCGTGAACAGGGGGGGGACTGAAGCTTTCTTT. This translates into CSVNRGGTEAFF. V and J are TRBV29-1 and TRBJ1-1; 8 nucleotides line up with TRBD1. The CDR3 extends over 12 amino acids. CDR1 is SQVTM, CDR2 ANQGSEA, per germline. The junction had 5 bases not matched to a gene; V was cut back by 6 bases and J by 5 bases.

The chain uses TRBV3-1 and TRBJ2-2; tentatively, D is TRBD2 (6 bases). Germline V gene sequence: CDR1 LGHDT, CDR2 YNNKEL (reference sequence). The V end was cut by 4 bases, the J end by 7 bases, with 13 bases between. This CDR3 spans 14 amino acids. The CDR3 nucleotides read TGTGCCAGCAGCCCCACGGCGGGGAACGGGGAGCTGTTTTTT. Its translation: CASSPTAGNGELFF.

This clonotype was counted at least ten times. The rearrangement links TRBV9 to TRBJ2-3, with D possibly called TRBD1 or TRBD2 (5 bases each). Trimming stripped 2 bases from V and 4 bases from J, with 14 bases between. Looked up from germline, CDR1 is SGDLS and CDR2 is YYNGEE. The CDR3 sequence is 15 residues long. CDR3 sequence reads: CASSVGRMHADTQYF. CDR3 DNA sequence: TGTGCCAGCAGCGTGGGACGGATGCACGCAGATACGCAGTATTTT.

At least ten counts were recorded for this clonotype. This chain uses TRBV7-2 with TRBJ1-3; D not certain. Germline V gives CDR1 SGHTA, CDR2 FQGNSA. Trimming left V 1 base short and J 0 bases short, with 10 bases between. CDR3 length equals 16 residues. CDR3 sequence reads: CASSLGLAGSGNTIYF. CDR3 nucleotide sequence: TGTGCCAGCAGCTTAGGTTTAGCAGGCTCTGGAAACACCATATATTTT.

Turning to this clonotype: A much more abundant neighbour one base away suggests this may be a read error. J is TRBJ1-1 and V is TRBV3-1, with TRBD1 matching 8 bases. CDR1 is LGHDT, CDR2 YNNKEL, per germline (reference sequence). The CDR3 sequence is 15 residues long. The CDR3 DNA sequence: TGTGCCAGCAGCCAAGGCACAGGGGGTTACACTGAACCTTTCTTT. Protein product: CASSQGTGGYTEPFF.

In its sample, this clonotype was seen many times. The rearrangement uses TRBV2 and TRBJ2-4; 10 bases agree with TRBD2. The CDR3 is 15 residues long. Trimming cost V 9 bases and J 3 bases; bases outside gene matches: 8. In germline, CDR1 is SNHLY, CDR2 FYNNEI. The CDR3 sequence: CASVSGRAVKNIQYF. DNA for the CDR3: TGTGCCAGTGTGAGCGGGAGGGCCGTCAAAAACATTCAGTACTTC.

This chain links TRBV12-3 or TRBV12-4 with TRBJ2-7; D may correspond to TRBD1 or TRBD2 (5 bases each). The CDR3 is 14 residues long. Trimming removed 5 bases at V and 3 bases at J, with 14 bases between. For the CDR3, the DNA is TGTGCCAGCAGTGAAAGGGGAGTCGGCTACGAGCAGTACTTC. Its protein product is CASSERGVGYEQYF.

This clonotype was found a few times. V usage is TRBV7-2 and J usage is TRBJ1-1; D is ambiguous. The V and J ends lost 7 bases and 3 bases respectively, with 12 bases between them. The CDR3 is 13 residues long. The germline gives CDR1 SGHTA, CDR2 FQGNSA. Here the CDR3 DNA reads TGTGCCAGCACCCCGGCTCCCTACACTGAAGCTTTCTTT. Its protein is CASTPAPYTEAFF.

This clonotype appeared many times. V gene TRBV14 combines with J gene TRBJ2-7, with a tentative D call TRBD2 (6 bases). Trimming removed 5 bases at V and 1 base at J, with 6 bases between. There are 12 residues in the CDR3. Germline loops: CDR1 SGHDN, CDR2 FVKESK. DNA of the CDR3: TGTGCCAGCAGCGGGACTTCCTACGAGCAGTACGTC. Translation: CASSGTSYEQYV.

This clonotype has at least ten counts. The chain has TRBV7-3 and TRBJ2-1, with 14 nucleotides matching TRBD2. The CDR3 length is 16 residues. The junction had 7 bases not matched to a gene; V was cut back by 5 bases and J by 7 bases. Per the germline V gene, CDR1 is SGHTA and CDR2 is FQGTGA. The DNA for the CDR3 is TGTGCCAGCAGCCCCAGGGGACTAGCGGGAGCGAATGAGCAGTTCTTC. This sequence encodes CASSPRGLAGANEQFF.

This clonotype occurred many times. The rearrangement joins TRBV29-1 to TRBJ2-5; the D gene could be TRBD1 or TRBD2 (5 bases each). The germline V gene has CDR1 SQVTM and CDR2 ANQGSEA. V lost 7 bases and J lost 5, with 17 bases in between. The CDR3 length is 13 residues. The CDR3 protein is CSASGGMSETQYF. The DNA of the CDR3 is TGCAGCGCGAGTGGGGGAATGTCTGAGACCCAGTACTTC.

Ten or more counts support this clonotype. This chain joins TRBV6-1 and TRBJ1-3; TRBD1 might be the D (6 bases). The CDR3 length is 15 residues. Germline values: CDR1 MNHNS, CDR2 SASEGT. Trimming took 5 bases from V and 0 from J, leaving 11 bases between them. The CDR3 region is CASSSRGSSGNTIYF. Written as DNA, the CDR3 is TGTGCCAGCAGTAGCAGGGGAAGCTCTGGAAACACCATATATTTT.

This clonotype was counted only a few times. This chain links TRBV7-2 with TRBJ1-4; D gene unclear. V was cut by 1 base and J by 0 bases, with 9 bases left in between. This CDR3 has 16 amino acids. The germline CDR1 and CDR2 sequences are SGHTA and FQGNSA. CDR3 DNA sequence: TGTGCCAGCAGCTTAGGGGCCCCGCCAACTAATGAAAAACTGTTTTTT. This encodes CASSLGAPPTNEKLFF.

The chain combines TRBV20-1 with TRBJ2-2, with 8 bases identical to TRBD2. Per the germline V gene, CDR1 is DFQATT and CDR2 is SNEGSKA (reference sequence). The J segment lost 1 base and the V segment lost 0 bases, leaving 13 bases of the junction unmatched. The CDR3 extends over 19 amino acids. The CDR3 DNA follows: TGCAGTGCTAGAGATCGGTCGGGAGGGTCCCCGATGAACACCGGGGAGCTGTTTTTT. Residues: CSARDRSGGSPMNTGELFF.

The chain has TRBV2 and TRBJ2-1, with 8 nucleotides matching TRBD1. The CDR3 consists of 14 residues. The V gene's germline CDR1 is SNHLY and CDR2 FYNNEI. V trimming: 9 bases; J trimming: 0 bases; junction bases outside the gene matches: 4. In nucleotides, the CDR3 is TGTGCCAGTCACAGGGGGACCTCCTACAATGAGCAGTTCTTC. Translated, it gives CASHRGTSYNEQFF.

Ten or more counts support this clonotype. The rearrangement links TRBV20-1 to TRBJ2-1, with D perhaps matching TRBD2 (5 bases). CDR1 and CDR2 from the germline V gene are DFQATT and SNEGSKA (reference sequence). Trimming removed 6 bases from V and 4 bases from J, with 13 bases in between. The CDR3 totals 13 residues. CDR3 region: CSAPKSGYNEQFF. The CDR3 nucleotides read TGCAGTGCCCCGAAAAGCGGATACAATGAGCAGTTCTTC.

The rearrangement joins TRBV4-2 to TRBJ1-1; D is ambiguous. The V and J ends lost 2 bases and 3 bases respectively, with 7 bases between them. CDR1 is LGHNA and CDR2 is YNFKEQ in the germline V gene. This CDR3 region has 13 residues. The CDR3 nucleotides are TGTGCCAGCAGCCAACTGGGGTACACTGAAGCTTTCTTT. It is translated as CASSQLGYTEAFF.

This clonotype was detected ten times or more. The genes are TRBV11-2 and TRBJ2-1; weak D call: TRBD2 (6 bases). Germline V gene lookup returns CDR1 SGHAT and CDR2 FQNNGV. Trimming stripped 1 base from V and 1 base from J, with 11 bases between. The CDR3 runs 16 residues. In DNA, the CDR3 is TGTGCCAGCAGCTTAGGATCCGGAGGGTCCTACAATGAGCAGTTCTTC. This sequence encodes CASSLGSGGSYNEQFF.

The sample holds many counts of this clonotype. V is TRBV5-5 and J is TRBJ2-7; 7 nucleotides match TRBD1. The ends lost 5 bases at V and 0 bases at J; junction bases unmatched: 8. This CDR3 is built from 15 residues. Germline assignment: CDR1 SGHKS and CDR2 YYEKEE (reference sequence). In nucleotides, the CDR3 is TGTGCCAGCAGTCCCATGACAGGGTACTCCTACGAGCAGTACTTC. It codes for CASSPMTGYSYEQYF.

This clonotype was seen ten or more times. CDR3 loop: CASTPAGGGSYEQYF. Written as DNA, the CDR3 is TGTGCCAGCACCCCCGCAGGAGGGGGCTCCTACGAGCAGTACTTC. This chain links TRBV6-2 or TRBV6-3 with TRBJ2-7; either TRBD1 or TRBD2 may fit D (6 bases each). CDR3 length: 15 amino acids. V gave up 7 bases and J gave up 0 bases, with 16 bases separating them. Germline CDR1 reads MNHEY; CDR2 reads SVGEGT.

This clonotype appeared many times. The chain joins TRBV7-2 to TRBJ2-5; D possibly uses TRBD1 or TRBD2 (5 bases each). CDR1 SGHTA and CDR2 FQGNSA come from the germline V gene. V lost 0 bases, J lost 4 bases, and 9 bases lay in between. The CDR3 length is 14 residues. For the CDR3, the DNA is TGTGCCAGCAGCTTAGCGGCAGGGAGAGAGACCCAGTACTTC. It translates to CASSLAAGRETQYF.

This clonotype was recorded many times. V and J are TRBV20-1 and TRBJ1-5; 11 bases map to TRBD1. The CDR3 extends over 13 amino acids. CDR1 and CDR2 from the germline V gene are DFQATT and SNEGSKA (reference sequence). The junction had 0 bases not matched to a gene; V was cut back by 3 bases and J by 5 bases. CDR3: CSARGQGDQPQHF. The CDR3 region has the DNA TGCAGTGCTAGGGGACAGGGGGATCAGCCCCAGCATTTT.

In this sample, this clonotype turned up a few times. The rearrangement links TRBV29-1 to TRBJ1-2; the match to TRBD1 covers 11 bases. In germline, CDR1 is SQVTM, CDR2 ANQGSEA. The CDR3 has 14 residues. V lost 7 bases and J lost 6; bases outside the gene matches: 10. CDR3 region: CSASGTGGSDGYTF. Here the CDR3 DNA reads TGCAGCGCGAGCGGGACAGGGGGATCGGATGGCTACACCTTC.

This clonotype was seen ten or more times. V and J are TRBV5-1 and TRBJ2-2, with 12 bases aligning to TRBD2. Germline V gene lookup returns CDR1 SGHRS and CDR2 YFSETQ. With V trimmed by 4 bases and J by 5 bases, 3 bases remained unmatched. This CDR3 comprises 15 residues. This chain's CDR3 is CASSGGTSGTGELFF. As DNA, the CDR3 is TGCGCCAGCAGCGGAGGGACTAGCGGGACCGGGGAGCTGTTTTTT.